Sequencing of this T cell receptor beta chain was carried out in a study of control samples from healthy donors and cancer patients. CDR1 LNHDA and CDR2 SQIVND come from the germline V gene (reference sequence). Trimming stripped 3 bases from V and 6 bases from J, with 15 bases between. The CDR3 runs to 14 residues. TCRdb keeps only in-frame clones here, not all; method: immunoSEQ multiplex PCR. Of about 160,000 clones listed, over 85% are singletons. The source is a man younger than 35 in good health. The sequencing input was blood. The chain uses TRBV19 and TRBJ2-7; perhaps D is TRBD1 or TRBD2 (5 bases each). DNA of the CDR3: TGTGCCAGTAGTATCTCTCCGGGACCTACCGAGCAGTACTTC. Translation gives CASSISPGPTEQYF.